This T cell receptor beta chain came from a study of CD8 T cells in Susac syndrome. Reverse transcription of roughly 0.5 to 1 ug RNA used random hexamers. TCRdb re-analysed the immunoSEQ multiplex PCR reads in MiXCR, keeping a single row per CDR3 protein. The sample carries some 220,000 distinct CDR3 sequences, nearly 97% recorded once. TCR beta sequencing covered blood CD8+ and CD4+ T cells. Through negative isolation, CD4+ and CD8+ T cells were obtained, while TEMRA cells were enriched using FACS. Deletions cut 6 bases from V and 0 bases from J, with 11 bases between. From germline, CDR1 is SQVTM and CDR2 ANQGSEA. The CDR3 loop spans 13 amino acids.

The sequencing input was CD4+ T cells from PBMCs. The genes are TRBV29-1 and TRBJ1-2, with D possibly matching TRBD1 (5 bases). This TCR was recovered from a human donor with multiple sclerosis. The CDR3 DNA follows: TGCAGCGTCGGAGGGGATTCTAACTATGGCTACACCTTC. The encoded protein is CSVGGDSNYGYTF. Variable domain in full (rest from reference TRBV29-1 and TRBJ1-2): SAVISQKPSRDICQRGTSLTIQCQVDSQVTMMFWYRQQPGQSLTLIATANQGSEATYESGFVIDKFPISRPNLTFSTLTVSNMSPEDSSIYLCSVGGDSNYGYTFGSGTRLTVV.